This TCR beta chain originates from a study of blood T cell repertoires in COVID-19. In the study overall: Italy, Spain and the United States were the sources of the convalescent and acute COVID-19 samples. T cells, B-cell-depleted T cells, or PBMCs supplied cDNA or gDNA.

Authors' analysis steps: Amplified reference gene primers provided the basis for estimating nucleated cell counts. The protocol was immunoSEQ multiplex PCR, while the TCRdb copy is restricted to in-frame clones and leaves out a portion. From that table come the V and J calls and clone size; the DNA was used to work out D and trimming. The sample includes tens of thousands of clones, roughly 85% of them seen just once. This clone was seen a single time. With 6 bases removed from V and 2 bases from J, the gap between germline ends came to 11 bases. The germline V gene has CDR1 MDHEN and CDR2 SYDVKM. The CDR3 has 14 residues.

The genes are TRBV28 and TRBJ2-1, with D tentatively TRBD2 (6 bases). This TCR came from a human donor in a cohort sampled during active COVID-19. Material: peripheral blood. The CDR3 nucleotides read TGTGCCAGCAGCCCCAGACTAGCCTACAATGAGCAGTTCTTC. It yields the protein CASSPRLAYNEQFF.